A selection of T cell receptor beta chains follows, all from one sample in a study of shared clonotypes between healthy human individuals. Assay used: immunoSEQ multiplex PCR; TCRdb lists only in-frame clones, some missing. The profile covers 660,000 or so clones, with 90% to 97% appearing a single time and roughly 0.1% taken by the ten largest. The specimen was naive CD8+ T cells sorted from blood. The receptor source for this set is a woman in her twenties or thirties in good health. Both conserved end residues are part of each CDR3. The D gene is left open where the match is weak. Not every row has a clone size; where given, it reads once, few, many or a size class.

v_gene,j_gene,abundance,d_gene,CDR3aa,CDR3nt
TRBV9,TRBJ2-1,NA,NA,CASSVMASSSYNEQFF,TGTGCCAGCAGCGTAATGGCTTCTAGCTCCTACAATGAGCAGTTCTTC
TRBV27,TRBJ2-3,NA,TRBD2,CASSPPSGRATDTQYF,TGTGCCAGCAGTCCTCCTAGCGGGAGGGCAACAGATACGCAGTATTTT
TRBV9,TRBJ2-1,NA,NA,CASSVRRNSPGNEQFF,TGTGCCAGCAGCGTTAGACGTAACTCCCCAGGGAATGAGCAGTTCTTC
TRBV7-9,TRBJ2-5,once,NA,CASSLVSSQETQYF,TGTGCCAGCAGCTTAGTTTCCAGCCAAGAGACCCAGTACTTC
TRBV9,TRBJ2-2,NA,NA,CASSVVSTGELFF,TGTGCCAGCAGCGTAGTAAGCACCGGGGAGCTGTTTTTT
TRBV27,TRBJ1-5,once,NA,CASSLKGRHQPQHF,TGTGCCAGCAGTTTGAAGGGCAGGCATCAGCCCCAGCATTTT
TRBV18,TRBJ2-5,NA,NA,CASSPGTSSQETQYF,TGTGCCAGCTCACCGGGTACCAGCTCACAAGAGACCCAGTACTTC
TRBV7-8,TRBJ2-7,NA,NA,CASSLAQGTLTYEQYF,TGTGCCAGCAGCTTAGCGCAGGGTACCCTAACCTACGAGCAGTACTTC
TRBV13,TRBJ1-3,NA,TRBD1,CASSEQGWGNTIYF,TGTGCCAGCAGCGAACAGGGGTGGGGAAACACCATATATTTT
TRBV5-6,TRBJ1-1,NA,NA,CASSLAGANTEAFF,TGTGCCAGCAGCTTGGCGGGCGCGAACACTGAAGCTTTCTTT
TRBV16,TRBJ1-2,NA,NA,CASSPPVGTLYGYTF,TGTGCCAGCAGCCCACCGGTCGGGACACTCTATGGCTACACCTTC
TRBV25-1,TRBJ2-7,NA,NA,CASSGTGPNYEQYF,TGTGCCAGCAGTGGAACAGGGCCGAACTACGAGCAGTACTTC
TRBV14,TRBJ1-4,NA,NA,CASSPSRGIEGNEKLFF,TGTGCCAGCAGCCCGAGCCGGGGTATAGAGGGTAATGAAAAACTGTTTTTT
TRBV4-1,TRBJ2-7,once,TRBD2,CASSRTELAGSYEQYF,TGCGCCAGCAGCCGTACCGAACTAGCGGGATCCTACGAGCAGTACTTC
TRBV28,TRBJ2-1,NA,NA,CAIGLEVLNEQFF,TGTGCCATCGGCTTGGAGGTGTTGAATGAGCAGTTCTTC
TRBV13,TRBJ2-3,NA,TRBD2,CASSFWTSGNTDTQYF,TGTGCCAGCAGCTTCTGGACTAGCGGGAACACAGATACGCAGTATTTT
TRBV5-5,TRBJ2-7,NA,NA,CASSWTGTPYEQYF,TGTGCCAGCAGCTGGACCGGGACACCATACGAGCAGTACTTC
TRBV9,TRBJ2-5,NA,NA,CASDGGMGETQYF,TGTGCCAGCGACGGCGGGATGGGGGAGACCCAGTACTTC
TRBV2,TRBJ1-6,NA,TRBD1,CASSVPGGNSPLHF,TGTGCCAGCAGCGTTCCAGGGGGGAATTCACCCCTCCACTTT
TRBV7-9,TRBJ2-7,NA,TRBD1,CASSPSTGGTYF,TGTGCCAGCAGCCCTTCTACAGGGGGGACGTACTTC
TRBV5-6,TRBJ2-5,NA,TRBD2,CASSPSRLGTSGHEETQYF,TGTGCCAGCAGCCCATCAAGGTTGGGGACTAGCGGTCATGAAGAGACCCAGTACTTC
TRBV28,TRBJ1-3,once,NA,CASSLELLSSGNTIYF,TGTGCCAGCAGTTTAGAGCTTTTATCCTCTGGAAACACCATATATTTT
TRBV30,TRBJ2-7,NA,NA,CAWSGRGTVRSYEQYF,TGTGCCTGGAGTGGCCGGGGGACAGTTAGATCCTACGAGCAGTACTTC
TRBV10-2,TRBJ1-1,NA,NA,CASSEQGNTEAFF,TGCGCCAGCAGTGAACAGGGGAACACTGAAGCTTTCTTT
TRBV2,TRBJ2-1,once,NA,CASSSRDNLAFF,TGTGCCAGCAGTTCCAGAGATAATTTGGCGTTCTTC
TRBV28,TRBJ2-7,NA,NA,CASSSPREESSYEQYF,TGTGCCAGCAGTTCCCCCAGGGAGGAAAGCTCCTACGAGCAGTACTTC
TRBV28,TRBJ2-7,NA,NA,CARTPGTTSSYEQYF,TGTGCCAGAACTCCTGGGACGACGTCGTCCTACGAGCAGTACTTC
TRBV6-6,TRBJ2-1,NA,TRBD2,CASMGGGGTYNEQFF,TGTGCCAGCATGGGAGGCGGGGGGACCTACAATGAGCAGTTCTTC
TRBV4-1,TRBJ1-1,NA,TRBD1,CASSQGPGTGVAGGTEAFF,TGCGCCAGCAGCCAAGGTCCCGGGACAGGGGTCGCGGGGGGTACTGAAGCTTTCTTT
TRBV2,TRBJ1-5,NA,NA,CASSENPGRSNQPQHF,TGTGCCAGCAGTGAAAACCCCGGTAGAAGCAATCAGCCCCAGCATTTT
TRBV4-1,TRBJ1-5,NA,TRBD1,CASSQRNIGQGRQPQHF,TGCGCCAGCAGTCAACGGAATATCGGACAGGGACGCCAGCCCCAGCATTTT
TRBV9,TRBJ1-6,NA,NA,CASSAEKSPLHF,TGTGCCAGCAGCGCGGAAAAGTCACCCCTCCACTTT
TRBV7-9,TRBJ1-2,NA,NA,CASSVTGRSYGYTF,TGTGCCAGCAGCGTTACAGGGAGAAGCTATGGCTACACCTTC
TRBV7-9,TRBJ2-7,NA,NA,CASSLGLRLYEQYF,TGTGCCAGCAGCTTAGGGCTAAGGCTCTACGAGCAGTACTTC
TRBV6-8,TRBJ2-5,NA,TRBD1,CASSTPTGHQETQYF,TGTGCCAGCAGTACACCGACAGGGCACCAAGAGACCCAGTACTTC
TRBV27,TRBJ2-7,NA,NA,CASSSGPGHEQYF,TGTGCCAGCAGTTCCGGCCCTGGGCACGAGCAGTACTTC
TRBV7-2,TRBJ1-2,NA,NA,CASSSWTDPPTYGYTF,TGTGCCAGCAGCTCATGGACGGACCCTCCAACTTATGGCTACACCTTC
TRBV2,TRBJ2-3,NA,NA,CASGEFRRDTQYF,TGTGCCAGCGGAGAGTTCCGCCGTGATACGCAGTATTTT
TRBV9,TRBJ1-2,NA,TRBD1,CASSTYRGGSYGYTF,TGTGCCAGCAGCACCTACAGGGGGGGGAGCTATGGCTACACCTTC
TRBV6-1,TRBJ2-7,NA,NA,CASSEGRGRGPEYF,TGTGCCAGCAGTGAAGGGAGGGGCCGGGGACCGGAGTACTTC
TRBV6-6,TRBJ2-7,NA,NA,CASSPYRATYEQYF,TGTGCCAGCAGCCCCTACAGGGCAACCTACGAGCAGTACTTC
TRBV13,TRBJ1-2,NA,TRBD1,CASSLGTGQDLYGYTF,TGTGCCAGCAGCTTAGGGACGGGACAGGACCTCTATGGCTACACCTTC
TRBV6-1,TRBJ2-7,NA,TRBD1,CASSELGQGAHEQYF,TGTGCCAGCAGTGAATTAGGACAGGGGGCTCACGAGCAGTACTTC
TRBV7-3,TRBJ2-1,NA,NA,CASSLLGVSYNEQFF,TGTGCCAGCAGCTTGTTGGGAGTCTCCTACAATGAGCAGTTCTTC
TRBV29-1,TRBJ2-1,NA,NA,CSVQKGYNEQFF,TGCAGCGTACAAAAGGGGTACAATGAGCAGTTCTTC
TRBV7-9,TRBJ2-5,NA,NA,CASSLVRREETQYF,TGTGCCAGCAGCTTAGTACGCAGGGAAGAGACCCAGTACTTC
TRBV14,TRBJ2-5,NA,NA,CASSQDLPGFSQETQYF,TGTGCCAGCAGCCAAGATCTGCCAGGCTTTAGCCAAGAGACCCAGTACTTC
TRBV9,TRBJ2-7,NA,TRBD2,CASSVGLRGAGESSYEQYF,TGTGCCAGCAGCGTAGGCCTGAGGGGAGCGGGAGAAAGCTCCTACGAGCAGTACTTC
TRBV29-1,TRBJ2-1,NA,TRBD2,CSVASVGLASYNEQFF,TGCAGCGTCGCAAGCGTAGGACTAGCGAGTTACAATGAGCAGTTCTTC
TRBV7-9,TRBJ2-1,NA,TRBD2,CASTELAGGQGEQFF,TGTGCCAGCACTGAGCTAGCGGGAGGGCAGGGTGAGCAGTTCTTC
TRBV28,TRBJ1-5,NA,NA,CASQRGQPQHF,TGTGCCTCACAAAGGGGTCAGCCCCAGCATTTT
TRBV27,TRBJ1-3,NA,TRBD1,CASPEENRGNSGNTIYF,TGTGCCAGCCCCGAGGAGAACAGGGGCAACTCTGGAAACACCATATATTTT
TRBV6-5,TRBJ1-1,NA,TRBD1,CASSRFGQGATEAFF,TGTGCCAGCAGCCGCTTCGGACAGGGGGCTACTGAAGCTTTCTTT
TRBV19,TRBJ2-1,once,TRBD1,CASSRGQEHYNEQFF,TGTGCCAGTAGCCGGGGACAGGAGCACTACAATGAGCAGTTCTTC
TRBV15,TRBJ2-1,NA,TRBD2,CATSRDLKGLINNEQFF,TGTGCCACCAGCAGAGACTTAAAGGGACTAATTAACAATGAGCAGTTCTTC
TRBV27,TRBJ2-2,NA,NA,CASTAENTGELFF,TGTGCCAGCACAGCAGAGAACACCGGGGAGCTGTTTTTT
TRBV5-6,TRBJ2-1,NA,NA,CASSADARNEQFF,TGTGCCAGCAGCGCGGACGCGAGAAATGAGCAGTTCTTC
TRBV7-9,TRBJ2-7,NA,TRBD2,CASSPRLGLARNEQYF,TGTGCCAGCAGCCCTCGTTTGGGACTAGCGAGAAACGAGCAGTACTTC
TRBV10-1,TRBJ2-7,NA,NA,CASSGDSSYEQYF,TGCGCCAGCAGTGGGGACTCTTCTTACGAGCAGTACTTC